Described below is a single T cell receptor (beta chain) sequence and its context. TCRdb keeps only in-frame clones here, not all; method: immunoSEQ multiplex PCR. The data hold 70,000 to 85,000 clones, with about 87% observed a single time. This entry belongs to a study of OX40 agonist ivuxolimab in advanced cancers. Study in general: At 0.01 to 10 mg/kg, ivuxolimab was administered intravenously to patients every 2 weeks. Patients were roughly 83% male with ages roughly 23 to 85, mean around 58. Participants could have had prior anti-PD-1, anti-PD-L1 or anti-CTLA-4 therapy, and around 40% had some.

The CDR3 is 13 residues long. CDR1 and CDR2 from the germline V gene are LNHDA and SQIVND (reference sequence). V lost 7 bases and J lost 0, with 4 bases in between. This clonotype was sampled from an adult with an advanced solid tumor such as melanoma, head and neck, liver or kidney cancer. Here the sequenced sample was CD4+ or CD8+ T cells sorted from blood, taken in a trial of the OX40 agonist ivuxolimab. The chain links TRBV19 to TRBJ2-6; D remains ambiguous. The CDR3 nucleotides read TGTGCCAGTACGGTCTCTGGGGCCAACGTCCTGACTTTC. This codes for CASTVSGANVLTF. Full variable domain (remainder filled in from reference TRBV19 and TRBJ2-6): DGGITQSPKYLFRKEGQNVTLSCEQNLNHDAMYWYRQDPGQGLRLIYYSQIVNDFQKGDIAEGYSVSREKKESFPLTVTSAQKNPTAFYLCASTVSGANVLTFGAGSRLTVL.